The TCR beta chain under discussion was sequenced for a study of CD8 T cells in ankylosing spondylitis. Study-level points and caveats: Among TCR beta sequences, a motif of fewer than 10 highly homologous variants appeared characteristic of ankylosing spondylitis blood.

A single record per CDR3 protein comes from TCRdb applying MiXCR to the 5' RACE reads. This table holds more than 600,000 distinct CDR3 sequences, roughly 19% found once. Comments on this clonotype: The target antigen is unknown.

The V gene lost 3 bases and the J gene lost 3 bases, with 11 bases spanning the gap. CDR1 is MNHEY, CDR2 SMNVEV, per germline (reference sequence). This CDR3 has 14 amino acids. The source of this sequence is a male donor with ankylosing spondylitis. The genes are TRBV27 and TRBJ1-2; the D is unclear. Source material: blood, either unsorted or a sorted T cell fraction (not recorded which). The CDR3 nucleotides are TGTGCCAGCAGTTTCGACCGAAGACACTATGGCTACACCTTC. It yields the protein CASSFDRRHYGYTF.